This T cell receptor (beta chain) originates from a study of patients and donors after allogeneic stem cell transplantation. This clonotype has a handful of counts. From the RT-PCR reads, TCRdb called clonotypes with MiXCR, one entry per CDR3 protein. The sample yields 900,000 to 1,000,000 distinct CDR3 sequences, about 20% seen once. Germline V CDR1 and CDR2: SEHNR, FQNEAQ (reference sequence). V was cut by 1 base and J by 1 base, with 8 bases left in between. The CDR3 is 15 amino acids. The gene calls are TRBV7-9 and TRBJ2-4, with D unclear. The sample was blood, either unsorted or a sorted T cell fraction (not recorded which). The clonotype comes from a human donor who was either an allogeneic HSCT recipient or a stem cell or donor lymphocyte infusion donor (not recorded which). It is not recorded whose cells these are; they may come from a transplant donor. CDR3 residues: CASSLEGRAKNIQYF. In nucleotides, the CDR3 is TGTGCCAGCAGCTTAGAAGGGCGGGCCAAAAACATTCAGTACTTC.